A selection of T cell receptor beta chains follows, all from one sample in a study of control samples from healthy donors and cancer patients. Sequencing was performed with immunoSEQ multiplex PCR; in TCRdb, only in-frame clones are kept and a portion is missing. The data show about 140,000 clones, 88% seen once. The material sequenced was blood. The receptors stem from a woman under 40 in good health. The CDR3 runs from the conserved cysteine through the conserved F or W. A D gene is named only where the DNA matches it firmly. Some rows mark clone size as missing; the rest say once, few, many or name a class of expanded clone.

TRBD1,once,TRBV10-1,TRBJ1-1,CASSSTGVNTEAFF,TGCGCCAGCAGTTCCACAGGGGTGAACACTGAAGCTTTCTTT
.,once,TRBV7-2,TRBJ1-1,CASSSPFREAFF,TGTGCCAGCAGCTCCCCTTTTCGAGAAGCTTTCTTT
TRBD1,.,TRBV6-1,TRBJ1-2,CASSDRQGGGYTF,TGTGCCAGCAGTGACCGACAGGGCGGAGGCTACACCTTC
.,.,TRBV18,TRBJ1-5,CASSPGGTSNQPQHF,TGTGCCAGCTCACCCGGGGGAACCAGCAATCAGCCCCAGCATTTT
.,.,TRBV6-4,TRBJ1-1,CASRTTSSNTEAFF,TGTGCCAGCAGGACTACAAGTTCGAACACTGAAGCTTTCTTT
.,once,TRBV3-1/TRBV3-2,TRBJ1-2,CASSSSFFNYGYTF,TGTGCCAGCAGCTCAAGCTTCTTTAATTATGGCTACACCTTC
.,.,TRBV6-5,TRBJ1-3,CASKAVNSGNTIYF,TGTGCCAGCAAAGCGGTAAACTCTGGAAACACCATATATTTT
.,.,TRBV2,TRBJ1-1,CASSVDGNTEAFF,TGTGCCAGCAGTGTAGACGGGAACACTGAAGCTTTCTTT
.,.,TRBV25-1,TRBJ1-1,CASSEPTGTAEAFF,TGTGCCAGCAGTGAACCCACCGGGACGGCTGAAGCTTTCTTT
.,.,TRBV18,TRBJ2-1,CASSPGGANEQFF,TGTGCCAGCTCACCCGGTGGGGCCAATGAGCAGTTCTTC
TRBD2,.,TRBV29-1,TRBJ2-2,CSVLAGGYTGELFF,TGCAGCGTTCTCGCGGGGGGGTACACCGGGGAGCTGTTTTTT
.,.,TRBV27,TRBJ2-7,CASTPPPSYEQYF,TGTGCCAGCACCCCTCCACCCTCCTACGAGCAGTACTTC
TRBD1,.,TRBV5-1,TRBJ2-5,CASSERTGRETQYF,TGCGCCAGCAGCGAAAGGACAGGGCGGGAGACCCAGTACTTC
TRBD2,.,TRBV9,TRBJ2-2,CASAMLAGANTGELFF,TGTGCCAGCGCGATGCTGGCGGGAGCTAACACCGGGGAGCTGTTTTTT
TRBD1,.,TRBV10-3,TRBJ2-7,CAISGDRGSYEQYF,TGTGCCATCAGCGGGGACAGGGGTTCCTACGAGCAGTACTTC
.,.,TRBV13,TRBJ2-7,CASSSLGYEQYF,TGTGCCAGCAGCTCCCTGGGGTACGAGCAGTACTTC
TRBD2,.,TRBV19,TRBJ2-7,CASSIYSASGYEQYF,TGTGCCAGTAGTATTTATTCGGCTAGCGGCTACGAGCAGTACTTC
TRBD1,.,TRBV2,TRBJ1-6,CASRHGTGGHSPLHF,TGTGCCAGCAGACACGGGACAGGGGGCCATTCACCCCTCCACTTT
TRBD1,.,TRBV27,TRBJ2-7,CASSFFGQGSEQYF,TGTGCCAGCAGTTTCTTCGGACAGGGGAGCGAGCAGTACTTC
TRBD1,.,TRBV24-1,TRBJ2-5,CATSEPGQVGETQYF,TGTGCCACCAGTGAGCCGGGACAGGTGGGCGAGACCCAGTACTTC
.,.,TRBV7-2,TRBJ1-1,CASSFRGLGEAFF,TGTGCCAGCAGCTTTAGAGGGTTGGGTGAAGCTTTCTTT
.,.,TRBV29-1,TRBJ1-1,CSVWEQNTEAFF,TGCAGCGTCTGGGAACAGAACACTGAAGCTTTCTTT
.,.,TRBV19,TRBJ2-1,CASSSRGGGQGVQFF,TGTGCCAGTAGTAGTAGGGGCGGGGGCCAAGGGGTGCAGTTCTTC
.,.,TRBV5-6,TRBJ2-2,CASSLPWRQPGTGELFF,TGTGCCAGCAGCTTGCCATGGAGACAGCCCGGTACCGGGGAGCTGTTTTTT
.,.,TRBV6-1,TRBJ1-2,CASSESDRYYGYTF,TGTGCCAGCAGTGAATCCGACAGGTACTATGGCTACACCTTC
TRBD1,.,TRBV5-4,TRBJ2-5,CASSPIGTGSETQYF,TGTGCCAGCAGCCCCATCGGGACAGGGTCGGAGACCCAGTACTTC
.,once,TRBV20-1,TRBJ1-5,CSASPGVGQPQHF,TGCAGTGCTAGTCCGGGGGTTGGGCAGCCCCAGCATTTT
.,.,TRBV19,TRBJ2-7,CASSMKMDIGGLYF,TGTGCCAGTAGTATGAAGATGGACATCGGGGGATTGTACTTC
.,many,TRBV19,TRBJ1-5,CASTTDRLWPQHF,TGTGCCAGTACTACAGACAGGCTGTGGCCCCAGCATTTT
.,.,TRBV19,TRBJ1-2,CASRSGVGGYTF,TGTGCCAGTAGAAGCGGGGTTGGTGGCTACACCTTC